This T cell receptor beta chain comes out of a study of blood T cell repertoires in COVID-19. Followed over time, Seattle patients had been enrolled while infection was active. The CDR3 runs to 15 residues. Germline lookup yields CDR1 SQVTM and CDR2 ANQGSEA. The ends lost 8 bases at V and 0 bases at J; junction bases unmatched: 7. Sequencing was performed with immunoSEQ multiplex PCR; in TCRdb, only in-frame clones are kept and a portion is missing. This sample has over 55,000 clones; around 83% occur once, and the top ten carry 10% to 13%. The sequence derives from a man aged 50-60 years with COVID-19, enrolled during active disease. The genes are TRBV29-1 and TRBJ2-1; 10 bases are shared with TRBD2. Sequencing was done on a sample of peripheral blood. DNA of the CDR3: TGCAGCCTAGCTAGCGGGGGTAGCTCCTACAATGAGCAGTTCTTC. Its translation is CSLASGGSSYNEQFF.